These 8 T cell receptor beta chains were sequenced from one sample in a study of breast tumors, draining lymph nodes, adjacent tissues. TCRdb fed the multiplex PCR reads into MiXCR, producing one record per CDR3 protein. The table shows fewer than 200,000 distinct CDR3 sequences, with approximately 33% occurring only once. Axillary draining lymph nodes of breast cancer patients supplied the node samples. The sequenced material came from axillary lymph node tissue. These receptors were obtained from a female donor with breast cancer. Some clones in this sample may be carry-over from other donors' samples.

Comment on this clonotype: This may be a read error: a much more frequent sequence differs by one nucleotide. The conserved phenylalanine or tryptophan is not found at the CDR3 terminus, so this likely reflects a read error. The chain uses TRBV5-5 and TRBJ2-1; 9 nucleotides line up with TRBD2. Per the germline V gene, CDR1 is SGHKS and CDR2 is YYEKEE (reference sequence). There are 16 residues in the CDR3. The ends lost 4 bases at V and 12 bases at J; junction bases unmatched: 17. The CDR3 DNA reads as TGTGCCAGCAGCCAAGATCGGGCGGGGGGGATATTGGTGCAGTTCTCC. It is translated as CASSQDRAGGILVQFS.

This clonotype was seen many times. This chain joins TRBV19 and TRBJ2-1; 7 bases agree with TRBD2. The germline CDR1 and CDR2 sequences are LNHDA and SQIVND (reference sequence). V lost 3 bases to trimming and J lost 3 bases; unmatched junction nucleotides: 2. The CDR3 is 14 residues long. In nucleotides, the CDR3 is TGTGCCAGTAGTATGGGGGGGATCTACAATGAGCAGTTCTTC. This sequence encodes CASSMGGIYNEQFF.

This clonotype appeared many times. The rearrangement links TRBV15 to TRBJ2-3, with no clear D. CDR1 LNHNV and CDR2 YYDKDF come from the germline V gene (reference sequence). V lost 0 bases, J lost 5 bases, and 12 bases lay in between. The CDR3 totals 15 residues. In DNA, the CDR3 is TGTGCCACCAGCAGAGATATATTAGCAGGAGATACGCAGTATTTT. Its protein product is CATSRDILAGDTQYF.

This clonotype showed up many times. V and J are TRBV29-1 and TRBJ2-2; 7 nucleotides agree with TRBD1. The germline gives CDR1 SQVTM, CDR2 ANQGSEA. The trim removed 5 bases at V and 1 base at J, leaving 4 bases unmatched. The CDR3 runs 14 residues. For the CDR3, the DNA is TGCAGCGTTCTTGGACAGGTGAACACCGGGGAGCTGTTTTTT. Residues: CSVLGQVNTGELFF.

The V and J genes are TRBV11-3 and TRBJ2-7, with 10 positions matching TRBD2. With 4 bases clipped from V and 6 bases from J, the junction kept 6 bases outside the gene matches. CDR1 and CDR2 (germline): SGHNT, YENEEA. This CDR3 is built from 14 residues. The chain's CDR3 is CASSYSGGAGEQYF. CDR3 coding DNA: TGTGCCAGCAGCTACAGCGGGGGGGCCGGCGAGCAGTACTTC.

V usage is TRBV5-8 and J usage is TRBJ2-5; TRBD2 matches at 8 bases. Trimming cost V 4 bases and J 1 base; bases outside gene matches: 9. Germline lookup yields CDR1 SGHTS and CDR2 YDEGEE. This CDR3 contains 16 residues. The CDR3 reads CASSRGVAGTQETQYF. CDR3 bases: TGTGCCAGCAGCCGAGGAGTAGCGGGGACCCAAGAGACCCAGTACTTC.

This clonotype was counted many times. The genes are TRBV5-1 and TRBJ2-7, with a tentative D call TRBD2 (6 bases). Trimming stripped 0 bases from V and 3 bases from J, with 13 bases between. This CDR3 has 15 residues. Per germline, CDR1 SGHRS and CDR2 YFSETQ. The CDR3 here is CASSLVTGGVYEQYF. The CDR3 DNA is TGCGCCAGCAGCTTGGTTACAGGAGGGGTCTACGAGCAGTACTTC.

This clonotype was seen ten or more times. J is TRBJ1-3 and V is TRBV6-5; 7 bases align to TRBD1. The germline V gene encodes CDR1 MNHEY and CDR2 SVGAGI. CDR3 size: 14 residues. Trimming took 0 bases from V and 8 from J; bases not matched to a gene: 4. CDR3 protein: CASSYSDRVHTIYF. The CDR3 DNA sequence: TGTGCCAGCAGTTACTCCGACAGGGTGCACACCATATATTTT.